The 10 T cell receptor beta chains presented below share a single source sample, sequenced in a study of beta chain features in type 1 diabetes. The study, taken as a whole, reports: Among all four CD4+ subsets, Type 1 diabetes patients had TCRB CDR3s that were moderately but significantly shorter.

Isolated RNA was reverse transcribed in full, so expressed TCRB transcripts were sequenced. Some clones are missing from TCRdb's copy, which holds only in-frame ones; the method was immunoSEQ multiplex PCR. The table includes nearly 700,000 clones, around an eighth detected once. These receptors' targets are unknown. The sample comprised naive CD4+ T cells from blood. The receptors derive from a man between 18 and 29 years old with type 1 diabetes.

The chain carries TRBV4-2 and TRBJ2-7; D remains unclear. The CDR3 extends over 14 amino acids. V lost 1 base, J lost 1 base, and 8 bases lay in between. Germline V gene sequence: CDR1 LGHNA, CDR2 YNFKEQ. The CDR3 protein is CASSQGWFSYEQYF. In DNA form, the CDR3 reads TGTGCCAGCAGCCAAGGCTGGTTTTCCTACGAGCAGTACTTC.

This clone has a handful of counts. The rearrangement links TRBV6-5 to TRBJ2-3; tentatively, D is TRBD2 (5 bases). CDR3 size: 15 residues. Looked up from germline, CDR1 is MNHEY and CDR2 is SVGAGI. V gave up 4 bases and J gave up 1 base, with 12 bases separating them. CDR3 in amino acids: CASSSPEVGTDTQYF. CDR3 coding DNA: TGTGCCAGCAGTTCCCCGGAGGTGGGCACAGATACGCAGTATTTT.

There are a few counts of this clone. This chain joins TRBV4-2 and TRBJ1-1; 8 bases match TRBD1. In germline, CDR1 is LGHNA, CDR2 YNFKEQ. V dropped 1 base and J dropped 1; count of bases not matched to a gene: 5. The CDR3 is 16 residues long. The CDR3 loop reads CASSQGGQAGNTEAFF. CDR3 coding DNA: TGTGCCAGCAGCCAAGGGGGACAGGCGGGGAACACTGAAGCTTTCTTT.

V is TRBV5-1 and J is TRBJ2-1, with D maybe TRBD2 (6 bases). Germline lookup yields CDR1 SGHRS and CDR2 YFSETQ. V was clipped by 0 bases and J by 4 bases, with 11 bases between them. The CDR3 has 15 amino acids. The CDR3 nucleotides read TGCGCCAGCAGCTTGGTACCGGGGAGGTACAATGAGCAGTTCTTC. Protein product: CASSLVPGRYNEQFF.

The chain uses TRBV9 and TRBJ1-1, with TRBD1 as a possible D gene (5 bases). V was pared by 6 bases and J by 0 bases, with 15 bases between. Germline CDR1 SGDLS, CDR2 YYNGEE. CDR3 length equals 15 residues. CDR3 region: CASTVGGVLNTEAFF. The CDR3 DNA is TGTGCCAGCACCGTGGGGGGTGTATTGAACACTGAAGCTTTCTTT.

This chain uses TRBV11-2 with TRBJ2-5; 9 bases match TRBD1. The V gene end was trimmed by 5 bases and the J gene end by 4 bases; junction bases not matched to a gene: 2. Germline assignment: CDR1 SGHAT and CDR2 FQNNGV. There are 13 residues in the CDR3. CDR3 nucleotides: TGTGCCAGCAGCCAGACAGGGGGAGAGACCCAGTACTTC. Its protein product is CASSQTGGETQYF.

The V and J genes are TRBV15 and TRBJ1-5; tentatively, D is TRBD1 (6 bases). The CDR3 spans 14 residues. The germline CDR1 and CDR2 sequences are LNHNV and YYDKDF (reference sequence). Trimming cost V 8 bases and J 7 bases, with 18 bases left between them. The CDR3: CATRGGGLEQPQHF. CDR3 DNA: TGTGCCACCCGCGGAGGGGGGCTGGAACAGCCCCAGCATTTT.

V usage is TRBV7-8 and J usage is TRBJ2-7; D may match TRBD1 or TRBD2 (6 bases each). V was shortened by 1 base and J by 0 bases, with 10 bases between the two germline ends. The CDR3 runs 15 residues. Germline CDR1 is SGHVS and CDR2 is FQNEAQ. The CDR3 sequence is CASSLVGGRSYEQYF. CDR3 nucleotide sequence: TGTGCCAGCAGCTTAGTCGGGGGCCGCTCCTACGAGCAGTACTTC.

J is TRBJ2-3 and V is TRBV5-4; 11 bases line up with TRBD1. The germline gives CDR1 SGHNT, CDR2 YYREEE (reference sequence). Germline trimming cut 4 bases from V and 2 bases from J; bases unmatched to any gene: 9. The CDR3 has 17 amino acids. CDR3 region: CASSGQGQGAYTDTQYF. The CDR3 DNA follows: TGTGCCAGCAGCGGCCAAGGACAGGGGGCATACACAGATACGCAGTATTTT.

The V gene is TRBV7-6, the J gene TRBJ2-6, with D unresolved. V lost 5 bases and J 0 bases, leaving 14 bases between the germline ends. CDR1 and CDR2 from the germline V gene are SGHVS and FNYEAQ. CDR3 size: 17 residues. The CDR3 sequence: CASSTDGRSSGANVLTF. The CDR3 DNA reads TGTGCCAGCAGCACCGATGGTCGTTCCTCTGGGGCCAACGTCCTGACTTTC.